The sequence of this T cell receptor beta chain was determined in a study of T cells after yellow fever vaccination. This clonotype has at least ten counts. Making TCR cDNA involved 5'RACE template switching, which added UMIs and a universal primer site. MiXCR, run by TCRdb on the 5' RACE reads, gives a single entry per CDR3 protein. The sample shows some 250,000 distinct CDR3 sequences, 3.6% of them seen only once. Sample: PBMCs, taken 15 days after the yellow fever booster vaccination. The clonotype was recovered from a man between 18 and 29 years old who received the YFV17D yellow fever vaccine.

The CDR3 here is CAISGLGGLGSSHEQFF. The CDR3, as DNA: TGTGCCATCAGTGGCCTTGGAGGACTAGGATCCTCTCATGAGCAGTTCTTC. V gene TRBV10-3 combines with J gene TRBJ2-1; 7 bases line up with TRBD2. This CDR3 comprises 17 residues. J was trimmed by 8 bases and V by 4 bases; bases with no gene match: 17. Per the germline V gene, CDR1 is ENHRY and CDR2 is SYGVKD.